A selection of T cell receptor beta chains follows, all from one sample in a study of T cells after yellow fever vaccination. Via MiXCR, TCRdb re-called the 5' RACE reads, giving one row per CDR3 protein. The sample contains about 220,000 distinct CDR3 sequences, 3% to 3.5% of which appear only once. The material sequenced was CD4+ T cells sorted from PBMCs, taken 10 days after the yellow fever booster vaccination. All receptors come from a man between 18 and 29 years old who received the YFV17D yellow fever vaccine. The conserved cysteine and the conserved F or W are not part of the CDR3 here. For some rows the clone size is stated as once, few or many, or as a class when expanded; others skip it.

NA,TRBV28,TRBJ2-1,ASSPSGPSSYNEQF
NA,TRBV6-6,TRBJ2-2,ASSYPRTYTGELF
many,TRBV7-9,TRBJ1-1,ASSFQMNTEAF
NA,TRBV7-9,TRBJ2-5,ASSFNHPVQETQY
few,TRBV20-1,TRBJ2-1,SAYRLNNEQF
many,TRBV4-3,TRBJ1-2,ASSQPDSPFYGYT
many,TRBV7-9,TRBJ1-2,ASSSGGSANYGYT
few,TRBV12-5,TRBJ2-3,ASGPGTVSNTQY
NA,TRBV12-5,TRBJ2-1,ASGSGQGYNEQF
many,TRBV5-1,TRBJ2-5,ASSMIPGQEETQY
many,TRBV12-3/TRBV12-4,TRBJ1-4,ASTTSLGSGEKLF
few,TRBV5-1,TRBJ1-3,ASSLTVAGGSGNTIY
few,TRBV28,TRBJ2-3,ASIPSPGGTDTQY
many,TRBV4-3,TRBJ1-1,ASSQGRTGGTEAF
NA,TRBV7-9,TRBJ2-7,ASSLGDLLSYEQY
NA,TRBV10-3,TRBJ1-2,AISPLGQGANGYT
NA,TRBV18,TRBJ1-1,ASSPDRQQEAF
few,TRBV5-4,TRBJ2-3,ASSLRSGGFTDTQY
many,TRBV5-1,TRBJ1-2,ASSLDRSSRTYGYT
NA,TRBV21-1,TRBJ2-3,ASRQILDTQY
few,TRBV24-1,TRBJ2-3,ATSDSPLDTQY
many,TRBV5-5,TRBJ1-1,ASSSLQIMNTEAF
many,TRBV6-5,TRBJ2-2,ASRPNREGTGELF
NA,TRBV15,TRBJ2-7,ATSRSPASSEQY
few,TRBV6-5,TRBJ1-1,ASSYTVGQGQAF
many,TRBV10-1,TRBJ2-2,ASSAGQGSGELF
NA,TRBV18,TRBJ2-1,ASSPPPGGGEQF
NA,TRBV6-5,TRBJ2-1,ASSYSKQGSNEQF
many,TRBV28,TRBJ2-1,ASSLYKGEQF
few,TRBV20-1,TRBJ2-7,SARAGDFSYEQY
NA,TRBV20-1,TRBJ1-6,SARDRRESSPLH
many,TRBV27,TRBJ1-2,ASSFKPTGGHGYT
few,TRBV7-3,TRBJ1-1,ASIPSPANTEAF
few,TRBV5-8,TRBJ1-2,ASILTGVNYGYT
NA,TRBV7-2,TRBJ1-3,ASSSAQGNTIY
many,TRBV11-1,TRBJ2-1,ASSLDSAGGHQQF
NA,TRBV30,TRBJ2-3,AWSVPGGTDTQY
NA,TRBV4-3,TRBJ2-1,ASSQDWRGGGVEQF